This T cell receptor (beta chain) comes out of a study of blood T cell repertoires in COVID-19. Study-level information: The United States, Italy and Spain provided the acute and convalescent COVID-19 samples. T cells, B-cell-depleted T cells, or PBMCs provided the cDNA or gDNA that served as material.

Seattle participants joined during active infection and were tracked over time. CDR3 size: 16 residues. Per the germline V gene, CDR1 is MNHNY and CDR2 is SVGAGI (reference sequence). Trimming removed 4 bases from V and 6 bases from J; junction bases left unmatched: 9. In the authors' workflow: Reference gene primer amplification gave estimated nucleated cell counts. Sequenced by immunoSEQ multiplex PCR; TCRdb stores in-frame clones only, minus some. V, J and clone size derive from that table, while D and trimming were established from the DNA sequence. Of 150,000 to 200,000 clones in the sample, around 79% were seen once.

Sequencing used peripheral blood. The rearrangement links TRBV6-6 to TRBJ2-1; 10 nucleotides agree with TRBD2. This receptor was identified in a woman aged 60 to 75 with COVID-19, enrolled during active disease. In nucleotides, the CDR3 is TGTGCCAGCAGTTCTTTTCTAGCGGGGGACGTCAATGAGCAGTTCTTC. Protein sequence: CASSSFLAGDVNEQFF.